The 19 T cell receptor beta chains reported below all come from one sample, sequenced in a study of blood T cell repertoires in COVID-19. Profiling relied on immunoSEQ multiplex PCR, and the TCRdb table lists in-frame clones only, not all of them. This sample has around 340,000 clones; approximately 86% occur once, and the top ten carry around 7.5%. The sequencing input was peripheral blood. These receptors were obtained from an older woman with COVID-19, enrolled during active disease.

CDR3 coding DNA: TGTGCCAGCAGTCGTGTAGCGGGGGGATCCTCCTACGAGCAGTACTTC. Its protein product is CASSRVAGGSSYEQYF. V usage is TRBV6-2 or TRBV6-3 and J usage is TRBJ2-7, with 10 bases identical to TRBD2. The CDR3 runs to 16 residues. Unmatched junction bases numbered 7, after V lost 5 bases and J lost 0 bases. Germline CDR1 and CDR2: MNHEY and SVGEGT.

The chain combines TRBV6-1 with TRBJ2-6, with 8 bases fitting TRBD1. The CDR3 consists of 17 residues. Trimming at V came to 4 bases and at J to 0 bases, leaving 5 bases not matched to a gene. Germline CDR1 is MNHNS and CDR2 is SASEGT. CDR3 in DNA: TGTGCCAGCAGTGGACAGGGGCCAATCTCTGGGGCCAACGTCCTGACTTTC. Protein product: CASSGQGPISGANVLTF.

The rearrangement uses TRBV30 and TRBJ2-7; weak D call: TRBD2 (5 bases). V was pared by 2 bases and J by 2 bases, with 7 bases between. The V gene's germline CDR1 is GTSNPN and CDR2 SVGIG (reference sequence). The length of the CDR3 is 12 residues. The CDR3 sequence is CAWSPLAYEQYF. CDR3 in DNA: TGTGCCTGGAGTCCACTAGCCTACGAGCAGTACTTC.

The chain employs TRBV11-2 and TRBJ2-7; 11 positions match TRBD1. V lost 2 bases to trimming and J lost 4 bases; unmatched junction nucleotides: 4. The CDR3 runs to 15 residues. In germline, CDR1 is SGHAT, CDR2 FQNNGV. In DNA, the CDR3 is TGTGCCAGCAGCTTAATTGGACAGGGGGCTTACGAGCAGTACTTC. It codes for CASSLIGQGAYEQYF.

This sequence joins TRBV15 and TRBJ2-3; 9 bases line up with TRBD1. The CDR3 is 13 amino acids. Looked up from germline, CDR1 is LNHNV and CDR2 is YYDKDF (reference sequence). V dropped 4 bases and J dropped 8; count of bases not matched to a gene: 4. CDR3 amino acids: CATSTGQGSTQYF. DNA for the CDR3: TGTGCCACCAGCACGGGACAGGGCTCTACGCAGTATTTT.

V usage is TRBV13 and J usage is TRBJ2-3; 12 bases line up with TRBD2. CDR3 length: 19 amino acids. Germline assignment: CDR1 PRHDT and CDR2 FYEKMQ (reference sequence). After removal of 5 bases from V and 5 bases from J, the junction contained 17 bases not matched to a gene. The CDR3 spells CASSPRLAGAPGVGDTQYF. The CDR3 DNA reads as TGTGCCAGCAGCCCCAGACTAGCGGGGGCGCCGGGTGTGGGAGATACGCAGTATTTT.

V is TRBV4-1 and J is TRBJ2-7; 10 bases align to TRBD1. Germline values: CDR1 MGHRA, CDR2 YSYEKL. This CDR3 spans 15 amino acids. The junction had 4 bases not matched to a gene; V was cut back by 1 base and J by 4 bases. CDR3 in amino acids: CASSQGQGAKYEQYF. CDR3 sequence (DNA): TGCGCCAGCAGCCAAGGACAGGGGGCTAAGTACGAGCAGTACTTC.

This clone was seen a handful of times. The J gene is TRBJ2-3, the V gene TRBV11-3, with 12 bases that match TRBD2. The V and J ends lost 5 bases and 0 bases, in that order; junction bases with no gene match: 6. CDR1 is SGHNT, CDR2 YENEEA, per germline. The CDR3 length is 17 residues. The CDR3 DNA is TGTGCCAGCAGCCGGACTAGCGGGGCGTTTAGCACAGATACGCAGTATTTT. As protein: CASSRTSGAFSTDTQYF.

The chain combines TRBV20-1 with TRBJ2-5; D gene uncertain. This CDR3 region has 11 residues. Trimming left V 7 bases short and J 4 bases short, with 10 bases between. Per germline, CDR1 DFQATT and CDR2 SNEGSKA (reference sequence). The CDR3 reads CSVVGLETQYF. As DNA, the CDR3 is TGCAGTGTTGTCGGGTTAGAGACCCAGTACTTC.

The V call is TRBV5-4, the J call TRBJ2-5, with 9 positions matching TRBD1. Trimming cost V 4 bases and J 5 bases; bases outside gene matches: 9. In germline, CDR1 is SGHNT, CDR2 YYREEE (reference sequence). This CDR3 is built from 15 residues. CDR3 sequence: CASSRPGQGGETQYF. CDR3 bases: TGTGCCAGCAGCAGGCCGGGACAGGGAGGCGAGACCCAGTACTTC.

The chain carries TRBV29-1 and TRBJ1-1; D remains unclear. This CDR3 is built from 12 residues. V was pared by 4 bases and J by 1 base, with 7 bases between. CDR1 is SQVTM and CDR2 is ANQGSEA in the germline V gene. The CDR3 region has the DNA TGCAGCGTTGTGCGACAGAACACTGAAGCTTTCTTT. It is translated as CSVVRQNTEAFF.

In this sample, this clone turned up once. This rearrangement joins TRBV7-2 to TRBJ2-1; 8 nucleotides agree with TRBD1. Per the germline V gene, CDR1 is SGHTA and CDR2 is FQGNSA. The CDR3 has 14 residues. V trimming: 5 bases; J trimming: 7 bases; junction bases outside the gene matches: 7. The CDR3 DNA is TGTGCCAGCAGCAGGAGACAGGGGACAAATGAGCAGTTCTTC. Translated: CASSRRQGTNEQFF. Full variable domain (remainder filled in from reference TRBV7-2 and TRBJ2-1): GAGVSQSPSNKVTEKGKDVELRCDPISGHTALYWYRQSLGQGLEFLIYFQGNSAPDKSGLPSDRFSAERTGGSVSTLTIQRTQQEDSAVYLCASSRRQGTNEQFFGPGTRLTVL.

This chain links TRBV29-1 with TRBJ1-2; 9 nucleotides align to TRBD1. V gave up 8 bases and J gave up 8 bases; unmatched junction bases: 12. The CDR3 sequence is 13 residues long. Germline V gives CDR1 SQVTM, CDR2 ANQGSEA. CDR3 nucleotide sequence: TGCAGCTCATCCGGGACAGGGTCGGGCGGCTACACCTTC. It is translated as CSSSGTGSGGYTF. Using reference TRBV29-1 and TRBJ1-2 for the parts outside the CDR3, the full variable domain is SAVISQKPSRDICQRGTSLTIQCQVDSQVTMMFWYRQQPGQSLTLIATANQGSEATYESGFVIDKFPISRPNLTFSTLTVSNMSPEDSSIYLCSSSGTGSGGYTFGSGTRLTVV.

V gene TRBV7-8 combines with J gene TRBJ1-4; the D is unclear. This CDR3 region has 14 residues. Per germline, CDR1 SGHVS and CDR2 FQNEAQ. V dropped 5 bases and J dropped 6 bases, with 13 bases sitting between them. The chain's CDR3 is CASSGGVMDEKLFF. DNA for the CDR3: TGTGCCAGCAGCGGCGGGGTAATGGATGAAAAACTGTTTTTT.

CDR3 residues: CATSKTGTYNEQFF. CDR3 nucleotide sequence: TGTGCCACCAGCAAAACCGGGACATACAATGAGCAGTTCTTC. This chain links TRBV15 with TRBJ2-1; possibly TRBD1 for D (6 bases). This CDR3 has 14 residues. Trimming cost V 4 bases and J 4 bases, with 11 bases left between them. Per germline, CDR1 LNHNV and CDR2 YYDKDF (reference sequence).

The chain employs TRBV7-2 and TRBJ1-1; no clear D gene. The CDR3 covers 15 residues. V lost 1 base and J lost 1, with 10 bases in between. Germline V gene sequence: CDR1 SGHTA, CDR2 FQGNSA. DNA for the CDR3: TGTGCCAGCAGCTTAGTCGCGGCAGCGAACACTGAAGCTTTCTTT. Its translation is CASSLVAAANTEAFF.

V usage is TRBV7-9 and J usage is TRBJ2-3, with 10 bases matching TRBD2. Germline loops: CDR1 SEHNR, CDR2 FQNEAQ (reference sequence). The CDR3 spans 14 residues. J was trimmed by 6 bases and V by 6 bases; bases with no gene match: 6. The DNA for the CDR3 is TGTGCCAGCAGGAGCGGGGGGGCCTGGGATACGCAGTATTTT. Encoded protein: CASRSGGAWDTQYF.

For the CDR3, the DNA is TGTGCCTTAGAGGCAGAGCCCTACGAGCAGTACTTC. Its protein product is CALEAEPYEQYF. The genes are TRBV30 and TRBJ2-7; D is uncertain. Trimming left V 7 bases short and J 2 bases short, with 12 bases between. This CDR3 spans 12 amino acids. Germline V gene lookup returns CDR1 GTSNPN and CDR2 SVGIG (reference sequence).

V gene TRBV2 combines with J gene TRBJ2-3; perhaps TRBD2 as D (6 bases). V shed 6 bases and J shed 4 bases, with 17 bases lying between them. CDR3 length: 15 residues. Germline-derived CDR1 and CDR2 are SNHLY and FYNNEI. CDR3 nucleotide sequence: TGTGCCAGCAGAAGGGGACTCTTACCCGCAGATACGCAGTATTTT. This codes for CASRRGLLPADTQYF.